This T cell receptor (beta chain) was documented in a study of blood T cell repertoires in COVID-19. Looking at the study overall: Samples taken during acute and convalescent COVID-19 were collected in the United States, Italy and Spain.

This CDR3 has 14 amino acids. Germline V gene sequence: CDR1 LGHDT, CDR2 YNNKEL (reference sequence). Trimming cost V 2 bases and J 4 bases, with 11 bases left between them. Libraries were prepared by immunoSEQ multiplex PCR; TCRdb keeps only in-frame clonotypes and omits some of them. Of 70,000 or so clones detected, around 83% appear once; the ten largest clones hold about 4%. The sequence came from a man between 65 and 80 years old with active COVID-19. The specimen sequenced was peripheral blood. V usage is TRBV3-1 (or the pseudogene TRBV3-2) and J usage is TRBJ1-1, with no clear D. As DNA, the CDR3 is TGTGCCAGCAGCCAATCGGTCCGAGGCACTGAAGCTTTCTTT. It codes for CASSQSVRGTEAFF.